The source of this T cell receptor (beta chain) is a study of naive and memory T cell subsets. The study, taken as a whole, reports: Over 95% of naive TCR sequences appeared only once after error correction, unlike memory subsets. TCR abundance followed a power law differing between naive and memory subsets.

In its sample, this clonotype was seen many times. No antigen is known for it. The CDR3 extends over 16 amino acids. CDR1 is SGHVS and CDR2 is FQNEAQ in the germline V gene. With 1 base clipped from V and 6 bases from J, the junction kept 7 bases outside the gene matches. Both TRBC1 and TRBC2 were covered by a beta constant-region primer of two equimolar oligonucleotides. One entry per CDR3 protein, called by TCRdb with MiXCR from the UMI-ligation and nested PCR reads. The data show tens of thousands of distinct CDR3 sequences, roughly 14% seen once. The specimen sequenced was central memory CD4+ T cells from blood. The chain employs TRBV7-8 and TRBJ1-2; 11 bases map to TRBD1. The source is a human donor in good health. The CDR3 sequence: CASSLEYRDRGNGYTF. CDR3 DNA: TGTGCCAGCAGCTTAGAATATCGGGACAGGGGGAATGGCTACACCTTC.